The 7 T cell receptor beta chains in this list originate from one sample, sequenced in a study of blood T cell repertoires in COVID-19. Clones were read by immunoSEQ multiplex PCR, and TCRdb kept only the in-frame ones, dropping some. The table lists about 190,000 clones, 84% of them singletons. The sample comprised peripheral blood. The receptors here all came from a woman aged 70 to 79 with active or convalescent COVID-19.

V usage is TRBV25-1 and J usage is TRBJ2-1; 11 bases agree with TRBD2. Per germline, CDR1 MGHDK and CDR2 SYGVNS. The CDR3 consists of 18 residues. The V and J ends lost 3 bases and 4 bases, in that order; junction bases with no gene match: 11. CDR3 protein: CASSDLYGTSGAYNEQFF. CDR3 DNA sequence: TGTGCCAGCAGTGACTTATACGGGACTAGCGGAGCGTACAATGAGCAGTTCTTC.

The chain recombines TRBV27 with TRBJ2-3, with 11 positions matching TRBD2. V trimming: 2 bases; J trimming: 8 bases; junction bases outside the gene matches: 0. The CDR3 runs 13 residues. The V gene's germline CDR1 is MNHEY and CDR2 SMNVEV (reference sequence). The CDR3 bases are TGTGCCAGCAGTTTAACTAGCGGGAGTACGCAGTATTTT. It specifies CASSLTSGSTQYF.

The rearrangement uses TRBV12-3 or TRBV12-4 and TRBJ1-1; D remains ambiguous. Trimming took off 6 bases at V and 0 bases at J, with 8 bases between the two ends. This CDR3 contains 13 residues. CDR3 bases: TGTGCCAGCAGGGCCAACATGAACACTGAAGCTTTCTTT. Translation: CASRANMNTEAFF.

The V gene is TRBV28, the J gene TRBJ2-5; maybe TRBD2 (6 bases). V gave up 5 bases and J gave up 6 bases, with 16 bases separating them. This CDR3 has 14 residues. Germline-derived CDR1 and CDR2 are MDHEN and SYDVKM. Here the CDR3 DNA reads TGTGCCAGCAGTCCAAGACTAGATCCAAAGACCCAGTACTTC. Protein sequence: CASSPRLDPKTQYF.

A single count supports this clone. J is TRBJ2-3 and V is TRBV19; D perhaps matches TRBD2 (6 bases). CDR3 length: 15 amino acids. Germline loops: CDR1 LNHDA, CDR2 SQIVND (reference sequence). The V gene lost 5 bases and the J gene lost 10 bases, with 22 bases spanning the gap. The CDR3 DNA is TGTGCCAGTAGTCGGTCGGGAGTCCGACGGGATCCGCAGTATTTT. Its protein is CASSRSGVRRDPQYF.

The chain carries TRBV5-1 and TRBJ2-1, with 7 bases matching TRBD2. Germline trimming cut 2 bases from V and 7 bases from J; bases unmatched to any gene: 6. This CDR3 comprises 14 residues. Looked up from germline, CDR1 is SGHRS and CDR2 is YFSETQ. Here the CDR3 reads CASSFEGGPNEQFF. CDR3 nucleotide sequence: TGCGCCAGCAGCTTTGAGGGAGGGCCTAATGAGCAGTTCTTC.

J is TRBJ1-3 and V is TRBV4-2; a weak D match, TRBD1 (6 bases). CDR3 size: 16 residues. Germline-derived CDR1 and CDR2 are LGHNA and YNFKEQ. The V end was cut by 2 bases, the J end by 0 bases, with 11 bases between. CDR3 protein: CASSQRQEYSGNTIYF. CDR3 coding DNA: TGTGCCAGCAGCCAACGACAGGAATACTCTGGAAACACCATATATTTT.